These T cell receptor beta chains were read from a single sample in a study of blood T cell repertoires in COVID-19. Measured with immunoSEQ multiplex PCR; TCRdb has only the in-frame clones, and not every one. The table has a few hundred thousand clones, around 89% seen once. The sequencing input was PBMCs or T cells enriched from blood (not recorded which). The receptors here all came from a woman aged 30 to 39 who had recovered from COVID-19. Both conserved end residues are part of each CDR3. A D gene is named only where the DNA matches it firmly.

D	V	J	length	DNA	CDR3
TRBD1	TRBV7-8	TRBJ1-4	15	TGTGCCAGCAGCTCAAGGACAGGACTCAATGAAAAACTGTTTTTT	CASSSRTGLNEKLFF
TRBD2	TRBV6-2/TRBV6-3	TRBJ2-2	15	TGTGCCAGCAGTAAGCGGACTAGCGGGCCCGGGGAGCTGTTTTTT	CASSKRTSGPGELFF
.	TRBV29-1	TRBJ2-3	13	TGCAGCGTTCGTCGGGACACCACAGATACGCAGTATTTT	CSVRRDTTDTQYF
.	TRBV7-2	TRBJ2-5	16	TGTGCCAGCAGCTTAGTAAGCGGGCGTAAGCAAGAGACCCAGTACTTC	CASSLVSGRKQETQYF
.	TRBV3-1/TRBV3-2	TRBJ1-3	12	TGTGCCAGCAGCCGGGAGGGAAACACCATATATTTT	CASSREGNTIYF
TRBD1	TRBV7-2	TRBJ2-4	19	TGTGCCAGCAGCTTAAGACAGGGTTGGGCCCCTCCAGCCAAAAACATTCAGTACTTC	CASSLRQGWAPPAKNIQYF
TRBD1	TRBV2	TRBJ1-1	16	TGTGCCAGCAGTGAAAGAGGGACAGGGTCGAACACTGAAGCTTTCTTT	CASSERGTGSNTEAFF
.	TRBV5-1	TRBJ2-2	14	TGCGCCAGCAGCTCACCTCTCGGCACCGGGGAGCTGTTTTTT	CASSSPLGTGELFF
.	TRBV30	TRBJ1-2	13	TGTGCCTGGAGCCCCGAAAGACAGTTTGGCTACACCTTC	CAWSPERQFGYTF
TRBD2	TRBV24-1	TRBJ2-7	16	TGTGCCACCAGTGATTCCCGGACTAGCGGGAAGTACGAGCAGTACTTC	CATSDSRTSGKYEQYF
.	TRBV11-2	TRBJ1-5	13	TGTGCCAGCAGCTTAGATGGGGCTCAGCCCCAGCATTTT	CASSLDGAQPQHF